This TCR beta chain was recovered during a study of blood T cell repertoires in COVID-19. The CDR3 sequence is 15 residues long. V was clipped by 0 bases and J by 2 bases, with 11 bases between them. Germline V lookup: CDR1 SGHAT, CDR2 FQNNGV. Assay used: immunoSEQ multiplex PCR; TCRdb lists only in-frame clones, some missing. This table has hundreds of thousands of clones, approximately 81% appearing once. This receptor was identified in a man in his forties or fifties with acute or convalescent COVID-19. What was sequenced was peripheral blood. This chain links TRBV11-2 with TRBJ2-7, with D hard to call. CDR3: CASSLDPLRAYEQYF. For the CDR3, the DNA is TGTGCCAGCAGCTTAGACCCCCTTCGCGCCTACGAGCAGTACTTC.